The clone carrying this TCR beta chain has ten or more counts. Library construction for TCR beta used iRepertoire HTBI primers and Arm-PCR of CDR3 regions. TCRdb reanalysed the multiplex PCR reads using MiXCR and keeps one entry per CDR3 protein. The sample lists some 370,000 distinct CDR3 sequences; approximately 12% were seen once. This specimen comes from a study of regulatory T cells in long-lasting Graves disease. Background on the study: Graves' patients, diagnosed recently, had received antithyroid drugs under 3 months.

The V gene's germline CDR1 is PRHDT and CDR2 FYEKMQ (reference sequence). Trimming removed 5 bases from V and 0 bases from J; junction bases left unmatched: 7. The CDR3 extends over 16 amino acids. Time point indicated: newly diagnosed GD, antithyroid drugs for less than 3 months. Scientists built the TCR library using RNA that was extracted from PBMCs. The same sample was also studied in work on T cells in Graves' hyperthyroidism and ophthalmopathy. Per that paper: The primer set for the first-round RT-PCR of the TCR CDR3 was HTBI. Ophthalmopathy and stable hyperthyroidism were told apart by a 13 V-J model.

The clonotype was recovered from a young woman with Graves disease. The sample was peripheral blood mononuclear cells (PBMCs), taken at new diagnosis, from a patient treated with antithyroid drugs. J is TRBJ1-3 and V is TRBV13; the match to TRBD1 covers 7 bases. The DNA for the CDR3 is TGTGCCAGCAGCCCTGGACAGGCGATCTCTGGAAACACCATATATTTT. Translating it yields CASSPGQAISGNTIYF.